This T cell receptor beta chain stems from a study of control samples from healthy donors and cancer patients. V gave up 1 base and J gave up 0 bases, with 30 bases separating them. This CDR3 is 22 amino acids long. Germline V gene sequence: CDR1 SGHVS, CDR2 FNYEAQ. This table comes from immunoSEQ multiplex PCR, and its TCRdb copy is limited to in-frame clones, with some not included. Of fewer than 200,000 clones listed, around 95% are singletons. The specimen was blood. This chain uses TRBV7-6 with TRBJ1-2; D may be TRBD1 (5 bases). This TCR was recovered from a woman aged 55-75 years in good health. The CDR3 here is CASSLEETAARRQGNSNYGYTF. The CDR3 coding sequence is TGTGCCAGCAGCTTAGAGGAGACAGCGGCCAGGCGACAAGGGAACTCTAACTATGGCTACACCTTC. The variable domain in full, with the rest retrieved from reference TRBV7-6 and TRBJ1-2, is GAGVSQSPRYKVTKRGQDVALRCDPISGHVSLYWYRQALGQGPEFLTYFNYEAQQDKSGLPNDRFSAERPEGSISTLTIQRTEQRDSAMYRCASSLEETAARRQGNSNYGYTFGSGTRLTVV.